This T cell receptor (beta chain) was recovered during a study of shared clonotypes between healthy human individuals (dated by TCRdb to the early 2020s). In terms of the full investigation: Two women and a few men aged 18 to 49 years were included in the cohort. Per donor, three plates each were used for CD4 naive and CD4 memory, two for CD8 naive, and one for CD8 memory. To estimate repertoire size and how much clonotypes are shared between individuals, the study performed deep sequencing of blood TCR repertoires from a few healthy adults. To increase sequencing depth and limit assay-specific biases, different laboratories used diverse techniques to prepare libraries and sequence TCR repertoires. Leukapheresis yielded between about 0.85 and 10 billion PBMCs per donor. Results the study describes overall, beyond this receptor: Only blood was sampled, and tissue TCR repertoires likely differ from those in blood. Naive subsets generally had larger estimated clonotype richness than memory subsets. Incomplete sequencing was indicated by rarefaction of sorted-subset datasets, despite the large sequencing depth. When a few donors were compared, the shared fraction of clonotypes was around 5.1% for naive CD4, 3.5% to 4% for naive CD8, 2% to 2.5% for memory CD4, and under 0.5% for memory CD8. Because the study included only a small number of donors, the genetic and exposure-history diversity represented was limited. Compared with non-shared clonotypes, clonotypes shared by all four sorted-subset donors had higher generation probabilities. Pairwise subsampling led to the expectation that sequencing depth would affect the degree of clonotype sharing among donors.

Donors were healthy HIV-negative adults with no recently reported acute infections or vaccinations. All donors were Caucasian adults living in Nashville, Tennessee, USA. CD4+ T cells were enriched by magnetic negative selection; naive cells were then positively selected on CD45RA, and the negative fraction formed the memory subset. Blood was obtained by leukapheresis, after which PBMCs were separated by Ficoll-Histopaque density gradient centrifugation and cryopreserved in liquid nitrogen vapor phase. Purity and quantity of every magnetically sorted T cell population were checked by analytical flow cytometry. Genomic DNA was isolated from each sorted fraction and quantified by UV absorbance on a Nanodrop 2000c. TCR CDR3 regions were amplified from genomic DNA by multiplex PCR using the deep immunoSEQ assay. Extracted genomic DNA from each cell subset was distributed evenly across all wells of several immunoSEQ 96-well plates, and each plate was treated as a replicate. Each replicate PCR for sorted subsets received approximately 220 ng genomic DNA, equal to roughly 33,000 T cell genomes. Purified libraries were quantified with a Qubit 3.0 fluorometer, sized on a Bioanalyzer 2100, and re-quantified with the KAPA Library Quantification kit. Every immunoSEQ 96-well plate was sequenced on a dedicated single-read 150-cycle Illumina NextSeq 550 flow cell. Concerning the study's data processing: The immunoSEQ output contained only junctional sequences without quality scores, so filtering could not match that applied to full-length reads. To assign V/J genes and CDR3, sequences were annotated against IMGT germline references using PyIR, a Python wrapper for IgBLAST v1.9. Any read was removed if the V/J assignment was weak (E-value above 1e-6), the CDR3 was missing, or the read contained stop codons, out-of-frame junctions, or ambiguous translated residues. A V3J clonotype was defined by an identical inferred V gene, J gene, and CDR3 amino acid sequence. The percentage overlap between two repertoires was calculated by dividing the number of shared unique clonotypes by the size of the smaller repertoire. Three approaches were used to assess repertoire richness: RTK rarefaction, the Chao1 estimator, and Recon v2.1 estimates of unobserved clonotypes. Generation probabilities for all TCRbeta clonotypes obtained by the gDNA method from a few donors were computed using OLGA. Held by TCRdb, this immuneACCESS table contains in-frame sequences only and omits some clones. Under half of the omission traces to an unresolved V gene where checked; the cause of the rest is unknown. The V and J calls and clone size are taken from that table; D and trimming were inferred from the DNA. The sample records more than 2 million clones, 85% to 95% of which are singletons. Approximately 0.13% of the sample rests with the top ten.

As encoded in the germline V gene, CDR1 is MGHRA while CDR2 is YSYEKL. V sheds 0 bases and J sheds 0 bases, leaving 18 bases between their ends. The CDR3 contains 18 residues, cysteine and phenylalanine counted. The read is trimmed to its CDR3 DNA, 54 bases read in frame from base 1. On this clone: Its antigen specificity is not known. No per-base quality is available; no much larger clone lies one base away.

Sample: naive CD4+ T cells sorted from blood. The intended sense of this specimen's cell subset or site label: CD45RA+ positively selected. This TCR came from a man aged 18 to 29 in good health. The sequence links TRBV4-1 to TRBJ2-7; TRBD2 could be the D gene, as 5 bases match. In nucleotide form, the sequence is TGCGCCAGCAGCCAAGACCGAGGACTCTTGAAGAGCTCCTACGAGCAGTACTTC. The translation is CASSQDRGLLKSSYEQYF.